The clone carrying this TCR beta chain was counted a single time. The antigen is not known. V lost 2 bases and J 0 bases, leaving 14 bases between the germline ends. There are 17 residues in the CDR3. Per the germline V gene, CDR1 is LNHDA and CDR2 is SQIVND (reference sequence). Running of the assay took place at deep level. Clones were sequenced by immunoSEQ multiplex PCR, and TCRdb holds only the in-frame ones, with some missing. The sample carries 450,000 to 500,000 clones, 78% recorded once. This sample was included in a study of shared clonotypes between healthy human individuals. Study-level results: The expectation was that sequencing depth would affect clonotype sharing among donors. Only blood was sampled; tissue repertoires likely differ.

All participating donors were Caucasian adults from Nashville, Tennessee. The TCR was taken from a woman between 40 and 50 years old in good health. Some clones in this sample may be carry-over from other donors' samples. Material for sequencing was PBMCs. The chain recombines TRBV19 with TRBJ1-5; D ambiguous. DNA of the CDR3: TGTGCCAGTAGTATATCCTCCCGGCGTTATAGCAATCAGCCCCAGCATTTT. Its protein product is CASSISSRRYSNQPQHF.